This TCR beta chain was recorded in a study of T cells in localized non-small cell lung cancer. Regarding the study as a whole: Tumor trailed uninvolved adjacent lung in T cell clonality, which peaked there. The study linked higher blood T cell density to longer overall survival. Median around 56 top-100 tumor clones were shared with paired adjacent lung.

Germline V gives CDR1 KGHSH, CDR2 LQKENI. The CDR3 covers 17 residues. The V segment lost 3 bases and the J segment 9 bases; nucleotides outside the gene matches: 20. Clones were read by immunoSEQ multiplex PCR, and TCRdb kept only the in-frame ones, dropping some. The top ten clones hold under 6.5% of a sample with about 24,000 clones, around 87% of them seen once. In this sample, this clone turned up once. Its antigen is undetermined. V usage is TRBV18 and J usage is TRBJ2-7, with 7 bases aligning to TRBD2. The sequences come from peripheral blood, collected before any cancer treatment. This receptor was obtained from a male donor at least 60 years old with stage II squamous cell lung carcinoma. CDR3 nucleotides: TGTGCCAGCTCACCCCCTAGCGCAGTGGGGACTCCGGGAGGGCAGTACTTC. Residues: CASSPPSAVGTPGGQYF.